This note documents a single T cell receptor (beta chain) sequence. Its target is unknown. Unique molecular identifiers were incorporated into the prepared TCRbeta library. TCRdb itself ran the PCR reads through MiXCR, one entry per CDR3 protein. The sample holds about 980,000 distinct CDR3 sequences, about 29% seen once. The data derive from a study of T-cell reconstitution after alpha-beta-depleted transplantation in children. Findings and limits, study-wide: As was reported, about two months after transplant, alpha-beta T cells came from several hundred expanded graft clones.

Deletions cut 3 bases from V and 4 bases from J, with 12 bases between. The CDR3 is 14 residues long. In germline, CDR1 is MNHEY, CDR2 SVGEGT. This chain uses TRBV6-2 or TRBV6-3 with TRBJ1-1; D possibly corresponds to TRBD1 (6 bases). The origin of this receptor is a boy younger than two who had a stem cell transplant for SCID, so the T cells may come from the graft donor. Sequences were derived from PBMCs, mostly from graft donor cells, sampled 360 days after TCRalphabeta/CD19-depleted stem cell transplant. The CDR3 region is CASSYGGRGTEAFF. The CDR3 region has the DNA TGTGCCAGCAGTTATGGGGGGCGAGGCACTGAAGCTTTCTTT.